These 28 T cell receptor beta chains originate from one sample sequenced in a study of Graves' ophthalmopathy and Graves' hyperthyroidism. RNA served as the template for amplifying TCR beta CDR3 regions. Amplification began with first-round RT-PCR using HTBI primers, then second-round multiplex PCR was performed. MiXCR, applied by TCRdb to the multiplex PCR reads, yields one record per CDR3 protein. The sample includes about 700,000 distinct CDR3 sequences, about 38% of them seen just once. What was sequenced was peripheral blood. Receptor source: an adult man with Graves' ophthalmopathy.

A note on this clonotype: This sequence may be a read error, since a much larger clone differs from it by one base. The CDR3 DNA reads as TGTGTCAGCAGCTTAGGTGGGACTCTTGGTGTCGGCGCTGAAGCTTTCTTT. This sequence encodes CVSSLGGTLGVGAEAFF. This sequence joins TRBV7-8 and TRBJ1-1; tentative D call: TRBD1 (5 bases). The CDR3 loop spans 17 amino acids. In germline, CDR1 is SGHVS, CDR2 FQNEAQ. Full variable domain (missing parts from reference TRBV7-8 and TRBJ1-1): GAGVSQSPRYKVAKRGQDVALRCDPISGHVSLFWYQQALGQGPEFLTYFQNEAQLDKSGLPSDRFFAERPEGSVSTLKIQRTQQEDSAVYLCVSSLGGTLGVGAEAFFGQGTRLTVV.

This clonotype was detected many times. The genes are TRBV25-1 and TRBJ1-1, with a weak D call TRBD1 (5 bases). Germline-derived CDR1 and CDR2 are MGHDK and SYGVNS. This CDR3 contains 15 residues. Deletions cut 1 base from V and 4 bases from J, with 13 bases between. The CDR3 reads CASSELEGMSTEAFF. The CDR3 DNA is TGTGCCAGCAGTGAATTGGAGGGGATGAGCACTGAAGCTTTCTTT.

The rearrangement joins TRBV6-1 to TRBJ1-4, with no clear D. V was cut by 8 bases and J by 7 bases, with 17 bases left in between. This CDR3 contains 14 residues. Germline V gene sequence: CDR1 MNHNS, CDR2 SASEGT. Written as DNA, the CDR3 is TGTGCCAGCTGGGCCAAGATTTGGGGTGAAAAACTGTTTTTT. Translating gives CASWAKIWGEKLFF.

The chain couples TRBV10-3 to TRBJ1-1; the match to TRBD1 covers 8 bases. CDR3 size: 14 residues. V was clipped by 10 bases and J by 0 bases; unmatched bases: 7. CDR1 ENHRY and CDR2 SYGVKD come from the germline V gene. The CDR3 nucleotides are TGTGCCACAAAACGGGGACAGGTGAACACTGAAGCTTTCTTT. Encoded protein: CATKRGQVNTEAFF.

The chain couples TRBV4-3 to TRBJ2-7; possible D gene TRBD1, 6 bases. This CDR3 spans 15 amino acids. The ends were cut back, 1 base at V and 2 bases at J, with 12 bases in the middle. Germline CDR1 LGHNA, CDR2 YSLEER. CDR3 loop: CASSQGRQAPYEQYF. CDR3 DNA sequence: TGCGCCAGCAGCCAAGGCCGACAGGCCCCCTACGAGCAGTACTTC.

A note on this clonotype: Germline and junction disagree at one end, which may indicate a read error. The CDR3 protein is CVSRDGNNSPLHF. DNA of the CDR3: TGTGTCAGCAGGGACGGGAATAATTCACCCCTCCACTTT. The rearrangement joins TRBV7-2 to TRBJ1-6; possible D gene TRBD1, 5 bases. This CDR3 contains 13 residues. CDR1 is SGHTA and CDR2 is FQGNSA in the germline V gene.

The chain links TRBV20-1 to TRBJ2-3; the D is unclear. CDR3 length: 13 amino acids. Germline CDR1 and CDR2: DFQATT and SNEGSKA (reference sequence). CDR3 sequence (DNA): TGCAGCCTCCGCAGTGTTACCGGGGATACGCAGTATTTT. As protein: CSLRSVTGDTQYF.

This rearrangement joins TRBV2 to TRBJ2-5; maybe TRBD1 (6 bases). Deletions cut 7 bases from V and 9 bases from J, with 18 bases between. Germline CDR1 reads SNHLY; CDR2 reads FYNNEI. CDR3 size: 13 residues. The CDR3 DNA follows: TGTGCCAGCATAAGGGGGTTCAATCAGCCCCAGTACTTC. This sequence encodes CASIRGFNQPQYF.

The chain has TRBV29-1 and TRBJ2-3; TRBD1 is a possible D gene (6 bases). The CDR3 has 14 residues. Trimming took off 7 bases at V and 0 bases at J, with 14 bases between the two ends. The germline V gene encodes CDR1 SQVTM and CDR2 ANQGSEA. CDR3 nucleotide sequence: TGCAGCGCCCAGTCGGGACAAAGCACAGATACGCAGTATTTT. Protein sequence: CSAQSGQSTDTQYF.

In this sample, this clonotype turned up a few times. J is TRBJ1-4 and V is TRBV7-8; D might be TRBD1 (6 bases). CDR1 is SGHVS and CDR2 is FQNEAQ in the germline V gene. The ends were cut back, 4 bases at V and 8 bases at J, with 23 bases in the middle. The CDR3 has 17 amino acids. The CDR3 region is CASSSHTMDSLGEKLFF. As DNA, the CDR3 is TGTGCCAGCAGCTCACACACCATGGACAGTTTGGGGGAAAAACTGTTTTTT.

The V call is TRBV30, the J call TRBJ2-7, with D perhaps assigned TRBD1 or TRBD2 (5 bases each). The germline V and J ends were trimmed by 2 bases and 6 bases, with 14 bases remaining between them. The CDR3 extends over 13 amino acids. Germline-derived CDR1 and CDR2 are GTSNPN and SVGIG (reference sequence). Here the CDR3 reads CAWSHPDSGEQYF. DNA of the CDR3: TGTGCCTGGAGTCACCCTGACAGCGGCGAGCAGTACTTC.

In its sample, this clonotype was seen many times. The chain combines TRBV20-1 with TRBJ1-2; D might be TRBD1 (5 bases). The CDR3 consists of 13 residues. The ends were cut back, 3 bases at V and 4 bases at J, with 12 bases in the middle. Germline V gene lookup returns CDR1 DFQATT and CDR2 SNEGSKA (reference sequence). The CDR3 protein is CSARSGDGYGYTF. The CDR3 DNA is TGCAGTGCTAGGTCCGGGGACGGCTATGGCTACACCTTC.

Comment on this clonotype: One end of the junction does not line up with germline, which may come from a read error. This sequence joins TRBV7-3 and TRBJ1-2, with D hard to call. Per germline, CDR1 SGHTA and CDR2 FQGTGA. This CDR3 region has 14 residues. The CDR3 protein is CASSSLGWDYGYTF. The CDR3 nucleotides read TGCGCCAGCAGCTCTCTAGGTTGGGATTATGGCTACACCTTC.

This clonotype was seen repeatedly, ten times or more. This chain links TRBV2 with TRBJ2-7, with no clear D. V was cut by 7 bases and J by 5 bases, with 3 bases left in between. The CDR3 totals 9 residues. The germline gives CDR1 SNHLY, CDR2 FYNNEI. The CDR3 reads CASTDEQYF. CDR3 bases: TGTGCCAGCACTGACGAGCAGTACTTC.

Ten or more counts support this clonotype. This sequence joins TRBV2 and TRBJ1-4, with 8 bases fitting TRBD1. Germline CDR1 reads SNHLY; CDR2 reads FYNNEI. V shed 5 bases, J shed 10 bases, and the junction held 9 bases outside the gene matches. CDR3 length: 14 amino acids. The CDR3 region has the DNA TGTGCCAGCAGTACCGACAGGGGCGACGGAAAACTGTTTTTT. This gives the protein CASSTDRGDGKLFF.

In regard to this clonotype: This CDR3 fails to terminate in the conserved phenylalanine or tryptophan, so it likely reflects a read error. The DNA is omitted, as the CDR3 cannot be located on it reliably, and the CDR3 follows TCRdb's listing. The rearrangement links TRBV2 to TRBJ2-2; TRBD2, as called in the table, went unchecked against the DNA. The CDR3 length is 9 residues, termini included. CDR1 is SNHLY and CDR2 is FYNNEI in the germline V gene. The CDR3 sequence is CASILAGAI.

This clonotype was recorded many times. The V gene is TRBV20-1, the J gene TRBJ2-5; tentative D call: TRBD2 (6 bases). The CDR3 totals 13 residues. CDR1 is DFQATT and CDR2 is SNEGSKA in the germline V gene (reference sequence). V lost 1 base, J lost 2 bases, and 8 bases lay in between. This CDR3 is CSARAGGQETQYF. CDR3 bases: TGCAGTGCTAGAGCCGGGGGACAAGAGACCCAGTACTTC.

Comment on this clonotype: This CDR3 is missing its conserved last phenylalanine or tryptophan, likely due to a read error. This chain uses TRBV12-3 or TRBV12-4 with TRBJ1-1; 7 bases match TRBD1. There are 16 residues in the CDR3. Losses at the gene ends were 6 bases for V and 4 bases for J; bases not matched to a gene: 14. The CDR3: CASSQETDRVGTEAFL. The CDR3 DNA reads as TGTGCCAGCAGCCAAGAGACCGACAGGGTAGGCACTGAAGCTTTCCTT.

This clonotype has only a few counts. V is TRBV3-1 and J is TRBJ2-5; 12 bases match TRBD2. The CDR3 is 19 amino acids. The V and J ends lost 1 base and 5 bases, in that order; junction bases with no gene match: 14. Germline assignment: CDR1 LGHDT and CDR2 YNNKEL (reference sequence). Here the CDR3 reads CASSQGPALGLAGSETQYF. CDR3 DNA: TGTGCCAGCAGCCAAGGACCCGCCCTTGGACTAGCGGGATCGGAGACCCAGTACTTC.

This rearrangement joins TRBV2 to TRBJ1-2; D is undetermined. In germline, CDR1 is SNHLY, CDR2 FYNNEI. Trimming took 6 bases from V and 11 from J, leaving 22 bases between them. This CDR3 region has 14 residues. Here the CDR3 DNA reads TGTGCCAGCAGCCCAACCAGTACTAGCGGGCGATACACCTTC. This sequence encodes CASSPTSTSGRYTF.

This clonotype was seen at least ten times. The chain employs TRBV19 and TRBJ1-5; D not resolved. The CDR3 length is 17 residues. Germline V lookup: CDR1 LNHDA, CDR2 SQIVND (reference sequence). The V gene lost 3 bases and the J gene lost 0 bases, with 15 bases spanning the gap. The CDR3 bases are TGTGCCAGTAGTATGACCAGGATGGGTTATAGCAATCAGCCCCAGCATTTT. Translated, it gives CASSMTRMGYSNQPQHF. Complete variable domain (other parts from reference TRBV19 and TRBJ1-5): DGGITQSPKYLFRKEGQNVTLSCEQNLNHDAMYWYRQDPGQGLRLIYYSQIVNDFQKGDIAEGYSVSREKKESFPLTVTSAQKNPTAFYLCASSMTRMGYSNQPQHFGDGTRLSIL.

Many counts were recorded for this clonotype. The V call is TRBV20-1, the J call TRBJ1-2; D gene unclear. V shed 0 bases and J shed 5 bases, with 16 bases lying between them. Germline-derived CDR1 and CDR2 are DFQATT and SNEGSKA (reference sequence). This CDR3 comprises 15 residues. The CDR3 spells CSARDPKAAWYGYTF. CDR3 nucleotide sequence: TGCAGTGCTAGAGATCCCAAGGCAGCTTGGTATGGCTACACCTTC.

A remark on this clonotype: A much larger clone differs from this one at a single base, so this may be a read error. The rearrangement links TRBV12-3 or TRBV12-4 to TRBJ1-4; D gene ambiguous. With 4 bases removed from V and 10 bases from J, the gap between germline ends came to 16 bases. The CDR3 is made up of 14 amino acids. The CDR3 DNA follows: TGTGCCAGCAGTTATGGCCCCGAGGATGGAAAACTGTTTTTT. Its translation is CASSYGPEDGKLFF.

In regard to this clonotype: Because the CDR3 is missing its conserved closing phenylalanine or tryptophan, this is likely a read error. This chain links TRBV19 with TRBJ2-5; TRBD2 agrees at 14 bases. The CDR3 runs 16 residues. The germline CDR1 and CDR2 sequences are LNHDA and SQIVND (reference sequence). The CDR3: CAGSSRTSGGTETQYL. CDR3 in DNA: TGTGCCGGTAGTTCGCGGACTAGCGGGGGGACGGAGACCCAGTACCTC.

This clonotype was counted only a few times. V gene TRBV30 combines with J gene TRBJ1-2, with D uncertain. There are 14 residues in the CDR3. CDR1 and CDR2 (germline): GTSNPN, SVGIG (reference sequence). Trimming took off 1 base at V and 8 bases at J, with 17 bases between the two ends. CDR3 protein: CAWSARHGSRGYTF. CDR3 bases: TGTGCCTGGAGTGCGCGGCATGGCTCTCGGGGCTACACCTTC.

The chain links TRBV7-9 to TRBJ1-1; maybe TRBD1 (6 bases). CDR1 SEHNR and CDR2 FQNEAQ come from the germline V gene (reference sequence). The CDR3 loop spans 14 amino acids. With 5 bases removed from V and 10 bases from J, the gap between germline ends came to 20 bases. The CDR3 DNA reads as TGTGCCAGCAGCCCCGAACCGGACGGGGGGCGAGCTTTCTTT. Translation: CASSPEPDGGRAFF. The variable domain in full, completed from reference TRBV7-9 and TRBJ1-1, reads DTGVSQNPRHKITKRGQNVTFRCDPISEHNRLYWYRQTLGQGPEFLTYFQNEAQLEKSRLLSDRFSAERPKGSFSTLEIQRTEQGDSAMYLCASSPEPDGGRAFFGQGTRLTVV.

The count of this clonotype is one. The chain joins TRBV7-2 to TRBJ2-6; 12 nucleotides align to TRBD2. The V segment lost 5 bases and the J segment 2 bases; nucleotides outside the gene matches: 4. The CDR3 extends over 17 amino acids. The germline V gene encodes CDR1 SGHTA and CDR2 FQGNSA. CDR3 sequence (DNA): TGTGCCAGCAGCCTCTGGACTAGCGGGACTGGGGCCAACGTCCTGACTTTC. This translates into CASSLWTSGTGANVLTF.

This clonotype appeared once. The CDR3 here is CASDRGQETQYF. The CDR3 nucleotides read TGTGCTAGTGACAGGGGGCAGGAGACCCAGTACTTC. V and J are TRBV25-1 and TRBJ2-5; 10 bases fit TRBD1. Germline assignment: CDR1 MGHDK and CDR2 SYGVNS. The CDR3 runs to 12 residues.